Below, 30 T cell receptor beta chains from the same sample are listed, as sequenced in a study of post-analysis software for immune sequencing data. cDNA libraries of TCR beta carried unique molecular identifiers. TCRdb reprocessed the PCR reads via MiXCR and lists one record per CDR3 protein. Counted here are 650,000 to 900,000 distinct CDR3 sequences, approximately 44% occurring once; the ten biggest clones make up 4.9%. Which antigens these TCRs recognize remains unknown. General study findings and limits: A handful of TRBV segments appeared more often in patients than in controls, and TRBV5-6, TRBV5-1 and TRBV20-1 were among these.

The sequenced sample consisted of blood. These receptor sequences come from a girl aged 5-17 years with multiple sclerosis.

This clonotype was seen a handful of times. The V gene is TRBV6-5, the J gene TRBJ1-4; maybe TRBD1 (6 bases). Germline lookup yields CDR1 MNHEY and CDR2 SVGAGI. Trimming removed 4 bases from V and 4 bases from J, with 13 bases in between. There are 15 residues in the CDR3. The CDR3 is CASSSYRESNEKLFF. CDR3 sequence (DNA): TGTGCCAGCAGTTCCTACAGGGAGAGTAATGAAAAACTGTTTTTT.

This rearrangement joins TRBV6-2 or TRBV6-3 to TRBJ1-1; D unresolved. With 0 bases removed from V and 4 bases from J, the gap between germline ends came to 15 bases. The CDR3 extends over 16 amino acids. Germline-derived CDR1 and CDR2 are MNHEY and SVGEGT. CDR3 amino acids: CASSYSEQNPGTEAFF. CDR3 coding DNA: TGTGCCAGCAGTTACTCGGAGCAAAACCCGGGCACTGAAGCTTTCTTT.

The rearrangement links TRBV12-3 or TRBV12-4 to TRBJ2-1, with D possibly being TRBD1 (5 bases). This CDR3 has 15 residues. Trimming took 6 bases from V and 0 from J, leaving 12 bases between them. The CDR3 is CASSRRVSSYNEQFF. CDR3 DNA: TGTGCCAGCAGCCGCAGGGTGAGCTCCTACAATGAGCAGTTCTTC.

CDR3 nucleotide sequence: TGTGCCAGCAGTTTGACGAGGACGAATGAGCAGTTCTTC. Translated: CASSLTRTNEQFF. The chain combines TRBV27 with TRBJ2-1, with D unresolved. The CDR3 extends over 13 amino acids. V gave up 3 bases and J gave up 7 bases, with 10 bases separating them. Germline-derived CDR1 and CDR2 are MNHEY and SMNVEV (reference sequence).

This clonotype has a handful of counts. CDR3 in amino acids: CASSVGIGTGMDTQYF. CDR3 in DNA: TGTGCCAGCAGCGTAGGGATTGGGACAGGGATGGATACGCAGTATTTT. The J gene is TRBJ2-3, the V gene TRBV9; 9 bases are a match to TRBD1. With 0 bases clipped from V and 6 bases from J, the junction kept 8 bases outside the gene matches. Germline-derived CDR1 and CDR2 are SGDLS and YYNGEE. CDR3 size: 16 residues. Combining the CDR3 with reference TRBV9 and TRBJ2-3 gives the whole variable domain DSGVTQTPKHLITATGQRVTLRCSPRSGDLSVYWYQQSLDQGLQFLIQYYNGEERAKGNILERFSAQQFPDLHSELNLSSLELGDSALYFCASSVGIGTGMDTQYFGPGTRLTVL.

The rearrangement joins TRBV7-2 to TRBJ2-1; D gene uncertain. CDR3 size: 15 residues. Germline CDR1 SGHTA, CDR2 FQGNSA. The V gene lost 0 bases and the J gene lost 4 bases, with 10 bases spanning the gap. The CDR3 nucleotides are TGTGCCAGCAGCTTAGCGCGGAGCGCATACAATGAGCAGTTCTTC. This sequence encodes CASSLARSAYNEQFF.

The chain links TRBV6-5 to TRBJ1-1, with TRBD1 as a possible D gene (5 bases). V lost 4 bases and J 2 bases, leaving 11 bases between the germline ends. Per germline, CDR1 MNHEY and CDR2 SVGAGI. This CDR3 has 14 residues. The CDR3 loop is CASSWDFPNTEAFF. The CDR3 nucleotides read TGTGCCAGCAGTTGGGACTTCCCTAACACTGAAGCTTTCTTT.

The chain joins TRBV6-5 to TRBJ2-1, with 11 positions matching TRBD2. The CDR3 length is 16 residues. The V gene end was trimmed by 8 bases and the J gene end by 2 bases; junction bases not matched to a gene: 8. The germline V gene has CDR1 MNHEY and CDR2 SVGAGI. As DNA, the CDR3 is TGTGCCAGCGGCTTCTTAGCGGGAGGGACCTACAATGAGCAGTTCTTC. It translates to CASGFLAGGTYNEQFF.

The sample holds a few counts of this clonotype. CDR3 nucleotides: TGTGCCAGCAGCTTTAGCGGGCAGACCTACGAGCAGTACTTC. Amino acid sequence: CASSFSGQTYEQYF. The chain is built from TRBV7-9 and TRBJ2-4; 7 bases are shared with TRBD2. Near its end, the DNA agrees better with TRBJ2-7, so the J call may be wrong. Germline values: CDR1 SEHNR, CDR2 FQNEAQ (reference sequence). This CDR3 has 14 amino acids.

The chain combines TRBV6-1 with TRBJ1-2; D is unresolved. The CDR3 is 15 amino acids. Trimming removed 6 bases from V and 2 bases from J, with 16 bases in between. CDR1 is MNHNS and CDR2 is SASEGT in the germline V gene. This chain's CDR3 is CASSPATTLNYGYTF. The CDR3 DNA reads TGTGCCAGCAGCCCTGCTACCACCCTGAACTATGGCTACACCTTC.

The V call is TRBV20-1, the J call TRBJ2-4; D is uncertain. The assigned J gene may be wrong: the sequence end matches TRBJ2-7 better. Per germline, CDR1 DFQATT and CDR2 SNEGSKA (reference sequence). CDR3 size: 15 residues. CDR3 in amino acids: CSAREDTNLRDEQYF. The CDR3 DNA sequence: TGCAGTGCTAGAGAAGACACCAACCTTCGCGACGAGCAGTACTTC.

This clonotype was detected only a few times. The rearrangement uses TRBV7-8 and TRBJ2-7; 8 nucleotides align to TRBD2. The CDR3 extends over 12 amino acids. The germline V gene has CDR1 SGHVS and CDR2 FQNEAQ. CDR3 coding DNA: TGTGGCACCGGGAGGGAAACCTACGAGCAGTACTTC. It yields the protein CGTGRETYEQYF. The variable domain in full, with the rest retrieved from reference TRBV7-8 and TRBJ2-7, is GAGVSQSPRYKVAKRGQDVALRCDPISGHVSLFWYQQALGQGPEFLTYFQNEAQLDKSGLPSDRFFAERPEGSVSTLKIQRTQQEDSAVYLCGTGRETYEQYFGPGTRLTVT.

This clonotype was observed a handful of times. The chain combines TRBV29-1 with TRBJ2-7; either TRBD1 or TRBD2 may fit D (5 bases each). The CDR3 runs to 15 residues. Per the germline V gene, CDR1 is SQVTM and CDR2 is ANQGSEA. The V end lost 7 bases, the J end lost 3 bases, and 22 bases lay between the germline ends. CDR3 protein: CSDVSGQPGYYEQYF. For the CDR3, the DNA is TGCAGCGATGTTTCAGGGCAGCCGGGGTACTACGAGCAGTACTTC.

V and J are TRBV29-1 and TRBJ2-2, with D unclear. CDR3 length equals 11 residues. The germline CDR1 and CDR2 sequences are SQVTM and ANQGSEA. V was cut by 1 base and J by 6 bases, with 3 bases left in between. The CDR3 DNA reads as TGCAGCGTTGAAGCGGCCGGGGAGCTGTTTTTT. Translating it yields CSVEAAGELFF.

V gene TRBV7-6 combines with J gene TRBJ1-4; a weak D match, TRBD1 (5 bases). Germline V lookup: CDR1 SGHVS, CDR2 FNYEAQ. The CDR3 is made up of 16 amino acids. Trimming took 1 base from V and 6 from J, leaving 15 bases between them. The CDR3 bases are TGTGCCAGCAGCTTAGATTTCAGGTCAGGGTATGAAAAACTGTTTTTT. This encodes CASSLDFRSGYEKLFF.

The chain combines TRBV5-5 with TRBJ1-4, with D perhaps matching TRBD1 (5 bases). V gave up 3 bases and J gave up 5 bases, with 8 bases separating them. This CDR3 is 13 amino acids long. The germline CDR1 and CDR2 sequences are SGHKS and YYEKEE (reference sequence). The CDR3 DNA reads as TGTGCCAGCAGCTCGGGACCCAATGAAAAACTGTTTTTT. Translated, it gives CASSSGPNEKLFF.

This clonotype has more than one count but fewer than ten. This rearrangement joins TRBV7-9 to TRBJ2-1; 9 positions match TRBD2. J was trimmed by 3 bases and V by 5 bases; bases with no gene match: 8. Germline V gene lookup returns CDR1 SEHNR and CDR2 FQNEAQ (reference sequence). The CDR3 spans 16 residues. For the CDR3, the DNA is TGTGCCAGCAGCCCCATTGGGACTAGCAGCTACAATGAGCAGTTCTTC. Its translation: CASSPIGTSSYNEQFF.

This clonotype was seen a few times. This chain uses TRBV29-1 with TRBJ2-1; D assignment may be TRBD1 or TRBD2 (6 bases each). The CDR3 loop spans 14 amino acids. Germline CDR1 reads SQVTM; CDR2 reads ANQGSEA. V lost 3 bases to trimming and J lost 7 bases, with 16 bases between them. This chain's CDR3 is CSVDELAQGNEQFF. Written as DNA, the CDR3 is TGCAGCGTTGACGAACTAGCACAGGGAAATGAGCAGTTCTTC.

V and J are TRBV21-1 and TRBJ1-1. TRBV21-1 is noted as a pseudogene. CDR3 size: 12 residues. This CDR3 is CASSKGNTEAFF. The CDR3 DNA is TGTGCCAGCAGCAAGGGAAACACTGAAGCTTTCTTT.

This chain joins TRBV11-2 and TRBJ2-3; D might be TRBD2 (6 bases). Trimming removed 3 bases from V and 4 bases from J, with 11 bases in between. Germline CDR1 reads SGHAT; CDR2 reads FQNNGV. The CDR3 extends over 14 amino acids. This CDR3 is CASSFLGSADTQYF. CDR3 bases: TGTGCCAGCAGCTTTCTCGGGAGTGCAGATACGCAGTATTTT.

This rearrangement joins TRBV18 to TRBJ1-2; no clear D gene. V was cut by 11 bases and J by 7 bases, with 26 bases left in between. Germline loops: CDR1 KGHSH, CDR2 LQKENI. The CDR3 loop spans 15 amino acids. DNA of the CDR3: TGTGCCGGCTTCCAGAGTTGGGGAAACAAAGGTGGCTACACCTTC. It yields the protein CAGFQSWGNKGGYTF.

This chain joins TRBV7-9 and TRBJ2-3; D tentatively fits TRBD1 or TRBD2 (6 bases each). There are 19 residues in the CDR3. Trimming shortened V by 6 bases and J by 1 base, and 26 bases separated the two germline ends. Germline-derived CDR1 and CDR2 are SEHNR and FQNEAQ (reference sequence). Here the CDR3 reads CASRGRRDTSSLGTDTQYF. CDR3 DNA: TGTGCCAGCAGGGGGAGGCGGGACACTAGCTCCCTCGGCACAGATACGCAGTATTTT.

On this clonotype: Its ends do not fully match the called genes, so a read error is possible. The rearrangement uses TRBV12-3 or TRBV12-4 and TRBJ2-2, with TRBD1 matching 8 bases. The CDR3 has 15 residues. The CDR3 DNA reads TGCGCCAGCAGTCCCGACAGGGGCGGACCCGGGGAGCTGTTTTTT. Residues: CASSPDRGGPGELFF.

The chain employs TRBV28 and TRBJ2-1; 7 nucleotides align to TRBD2. CDR1 MDHEN and CDR2 SYDVKM come from the germline V gene. There are 13 residues in the CDR3. Unmatched junction bases numbered 10, after V lost 10 bases and J lost 7 bases. CDR3 sequence: CATVAGAHNEQFF. For the CDR3, the DNA is TGTGCCACCGTTGCGGGAGCGCATAATGAGCAGTTCTTC.

This clonotype has a handful of counts. This chain links TRBV10-3 with TRBJ1-5; D perhaps matches TRBD1 (5 bases). This CDR3 contains 14 residues. Trimming pared 2 bases from V and 7 bases from J, leaving 12 bases between. Germline V gene lookup returns CDR1 ENHRY and CDR2 SYGVKD. In nucleotides, the CDR3 is TGTGCCATCAGTGAGGCAGGGTACGGACAGCCCCAGCATTTT. The encoded protein is CAISEAGYGQPQHF.

The chain uses TRBV29-1 and TRBJ2-1; D unclear. Germline CDR1 and CDR2: SQVTM and ANQGSEA. Trimming took off 3 bases at V and 2 bases at J, with 5 bases between the two ends. There are 12 residues in the CDR3. The CDR3: CSVDLAYNEQFF. The CDR3 nucleotides are TGCAGCGTTGATCTAGCCTACAATGAGCAGTTCTTC.

This clonotype occurred many times. The chain links TRBV3-1 to TRBJ2-7; D not resolved. The CDR3 contains 12 residues. Trimming removed 1 base from V and 4 bases from J, with 5 bases in between. The germline gives CDR1 LGHDT, CDR2 YNNKEL (reference sequence). The CDR3 here is CASSQGLYEQYF. The CDR3 nucleotides are TGTGCCAGCAGCCAAGGGTTGTACGAGCAGTACTTC.

V gene TRBV3-1 combines with J gene TRBJ2-7; 7 nucleotides align to TRBD2. With 1 base clipped from V and 1 base from J, the junction kept 4 bases outside the gene matches. Germline-derived CDR1 and CDR2 are LGHDT and YNNKEL (reference sequence). The CDR3 is 15 amino acids. The CDR3 is CASSQAPGGSYEQYF. DNA for the CDR3: TGTGCCAGCAGCCAAGCCCCCGGGGGGTCCTACGAGCAGTACTTC.

The genes are TRBV15 and TRBJ2-7; tentative D call: TRBD2 (6 bases). In germline, CDR1 is LNHNV, CDR2 YYDKDF (reference sequence). V lost 3 bases to trimming and J lost 0 bases, with 15 bases between them. This CDR3 has 16 amino acids. CDR3 protein: CATSSPSASSSYEQYF. Written as DNA, the CDR3 is TGTGCCACCAGCAGTCCTAGCGCATCTAGCTCCTACGAGCAGTACTTC.

This clonotype was detected once. The rearrangement uses TRBV20-1 and TRBJ2-4, with D uncertain. The germline V and J ends were trimmed by 5 bases and 0 bases, with 17 bases remaining between them. CDR1 DFQATT and CDR2 SNEGSKA come from the germline V gene (reference sequence). CDR3 length: 16 amino acids. CDR3 residues: CSAGSSGLGAKNIQYF. CDR3 coding DNA: TGCAGTGCTGGCAGTTCGGGCCTCGGAGCCAAAAACATTCAGTACTTC.